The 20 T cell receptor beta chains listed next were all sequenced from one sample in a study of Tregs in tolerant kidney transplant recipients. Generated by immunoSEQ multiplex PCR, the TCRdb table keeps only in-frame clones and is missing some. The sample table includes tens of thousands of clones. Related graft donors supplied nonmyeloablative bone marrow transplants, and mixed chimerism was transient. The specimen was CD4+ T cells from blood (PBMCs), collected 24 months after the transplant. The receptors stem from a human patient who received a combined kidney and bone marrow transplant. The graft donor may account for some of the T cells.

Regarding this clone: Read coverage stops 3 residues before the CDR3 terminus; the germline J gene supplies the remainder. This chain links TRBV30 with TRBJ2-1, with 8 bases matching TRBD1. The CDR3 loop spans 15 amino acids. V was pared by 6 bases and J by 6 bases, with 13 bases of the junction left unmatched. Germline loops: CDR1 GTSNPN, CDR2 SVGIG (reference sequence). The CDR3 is CACPRTGLSSNEQFF. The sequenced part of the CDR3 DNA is TGTGCCTGCCCCCGGACAGGGTTATCGTCCAATGAG.

Incomplete CDR3 DNA: TGTGCCAGCTCACCATGGGCTAGCGGGACGCAAGAGACC. Protein: CASSPWASGTQET. The CDR3 reads in full as CASSPWASGTQETQYF. J is TRBJ2-5 and V is TRBV18; 9 positions agree with TRBD2. The read comes to an end 3 residues before the CDR3 does, leaving the germline J gene to fill in the end. From germline, CDR1 is KGHSH and CDR2 LQKENI. This CDR3 contains 16 residues. V shed 2 bases, J shed 2 bases, and the junction held 6 bases outside the gene matches. The complete variable domain, with remaining parts taken from reference TRBV18 and TRBJ2-5, reads NAGVMQNPRHLVRRRGQEARLRCSPMKGHSHVYWYRQLPEEGLKFMVYLQKENIIDESGMPKERFSAEFPKEGPSILRIQQVVRGDSAAYFCASSPWASGTQETQYFGPGTRLLVL.

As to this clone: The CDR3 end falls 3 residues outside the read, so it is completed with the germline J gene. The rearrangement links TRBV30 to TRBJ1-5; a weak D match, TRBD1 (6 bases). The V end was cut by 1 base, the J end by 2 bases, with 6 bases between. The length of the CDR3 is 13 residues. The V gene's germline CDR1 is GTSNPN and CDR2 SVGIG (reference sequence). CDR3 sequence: CAWSGQGNQPQHF. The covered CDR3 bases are TGTGCCTGGAGTGGACAGGGCAATCAGCCC.

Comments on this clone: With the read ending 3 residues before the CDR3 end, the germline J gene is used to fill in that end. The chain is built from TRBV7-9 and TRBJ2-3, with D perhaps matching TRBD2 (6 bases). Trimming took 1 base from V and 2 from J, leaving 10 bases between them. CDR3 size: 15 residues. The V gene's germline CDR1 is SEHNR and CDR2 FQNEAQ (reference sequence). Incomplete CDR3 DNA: TGTGCCAGCAGCTTAGGTAGCGGACACACAGATACG. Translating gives CASSLGSGHTDT. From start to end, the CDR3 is CASSLGSGHTDTQYF.

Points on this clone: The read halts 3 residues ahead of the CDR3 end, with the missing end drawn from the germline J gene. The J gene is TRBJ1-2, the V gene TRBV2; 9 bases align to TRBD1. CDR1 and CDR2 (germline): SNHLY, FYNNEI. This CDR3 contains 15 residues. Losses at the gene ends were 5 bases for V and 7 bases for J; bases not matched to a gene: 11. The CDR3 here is CASSRGGQGGLGYTF. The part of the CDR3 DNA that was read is TGTGCCAGCAGTCGCGGGGGACAGGGAGGTCTTGGC.

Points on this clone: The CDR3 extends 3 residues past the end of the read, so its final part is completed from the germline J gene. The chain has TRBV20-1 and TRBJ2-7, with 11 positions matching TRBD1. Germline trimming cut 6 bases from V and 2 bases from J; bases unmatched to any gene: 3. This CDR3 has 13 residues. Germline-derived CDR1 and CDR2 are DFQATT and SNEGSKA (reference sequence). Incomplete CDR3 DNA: TGCAGTGCCCCGGGACAGGGGGCCTACGAG. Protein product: CSAPGQGAYE. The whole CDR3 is CSAPGQGAYEQYF.

CDR3 DNA, as far as it was read: TGCGCCAGCAGCTTGATTGCCGGGGGGGAAAACTATGGC. Translated: CASSLIAGGENYG. The complete CDR3 reads CASSLIAGGENYGYTF. The genes are TRBV5-1 and TRBJ1-2; tentatively, D is TRBD1 (5 bases). The CDR3 is cut off 3 residues early in the read; its end comes from the germline J gene. The CDR3 is 16 amino acids. The germline CDR1 and CDR2 sequences are SGHRS and YFSETQ. Trimming took 1 base from V and 2 from J, leaving 15 bases between them.

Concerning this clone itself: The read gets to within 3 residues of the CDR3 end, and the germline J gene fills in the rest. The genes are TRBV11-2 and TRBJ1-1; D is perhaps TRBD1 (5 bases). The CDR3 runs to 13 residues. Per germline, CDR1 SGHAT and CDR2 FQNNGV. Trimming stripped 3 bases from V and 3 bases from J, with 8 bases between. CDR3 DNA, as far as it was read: TGTGCCAGCAGCTTTACGGGGGACACTGAA. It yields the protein CASSFTGDTE. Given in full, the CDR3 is CASSFTGDTEAFF.

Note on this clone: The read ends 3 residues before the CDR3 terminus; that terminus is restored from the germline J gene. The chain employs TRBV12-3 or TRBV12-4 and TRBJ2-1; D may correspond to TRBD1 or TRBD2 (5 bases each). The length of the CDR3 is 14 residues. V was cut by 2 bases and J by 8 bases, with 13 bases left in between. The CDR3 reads CASSLRGIQDEQFF. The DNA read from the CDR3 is TGTGCCAGCAGTTTACGAGGGATACAGGATGAG.

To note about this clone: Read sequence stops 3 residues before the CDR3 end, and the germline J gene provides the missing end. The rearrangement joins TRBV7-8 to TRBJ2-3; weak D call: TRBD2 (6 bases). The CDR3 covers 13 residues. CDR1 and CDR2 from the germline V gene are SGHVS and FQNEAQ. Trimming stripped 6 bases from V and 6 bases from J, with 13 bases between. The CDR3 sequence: CASSFLRGDTQYF. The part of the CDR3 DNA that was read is TGTGCCAGCAGTTTCCTCCGGGGGGATACG.

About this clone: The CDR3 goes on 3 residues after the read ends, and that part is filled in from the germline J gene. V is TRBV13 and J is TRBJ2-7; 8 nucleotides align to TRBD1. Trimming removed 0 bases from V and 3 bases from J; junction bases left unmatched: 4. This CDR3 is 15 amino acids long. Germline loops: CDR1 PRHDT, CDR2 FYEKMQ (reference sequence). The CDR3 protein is CASSLGRTGIYEQYF. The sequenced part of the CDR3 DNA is TGTGCCAGCAGCTTAGGGAGGACAGGGATCTACGAG.

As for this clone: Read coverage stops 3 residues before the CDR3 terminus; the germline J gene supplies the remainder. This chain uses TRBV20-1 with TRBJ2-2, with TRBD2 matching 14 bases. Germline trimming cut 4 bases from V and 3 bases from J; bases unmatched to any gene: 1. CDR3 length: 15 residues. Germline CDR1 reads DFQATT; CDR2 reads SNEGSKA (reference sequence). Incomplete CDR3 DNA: TGCAGTGCTACGACTAGCGGGAGGGACACCGGGGAG. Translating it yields CSATTSGRDTGE. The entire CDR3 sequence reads CSATTSGRDTGELFF.

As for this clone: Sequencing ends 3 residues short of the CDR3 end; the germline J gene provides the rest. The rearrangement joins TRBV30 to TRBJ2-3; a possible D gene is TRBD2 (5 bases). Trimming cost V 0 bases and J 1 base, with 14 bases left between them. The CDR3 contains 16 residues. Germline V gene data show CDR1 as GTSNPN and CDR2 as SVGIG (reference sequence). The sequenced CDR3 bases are TGTGCCTGGAGTGTACGGGCGGGCCGAGGCACAGATACG. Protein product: CAWSVRAGRGTDT. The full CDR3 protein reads CAWSVRAGRGTDTQYF.

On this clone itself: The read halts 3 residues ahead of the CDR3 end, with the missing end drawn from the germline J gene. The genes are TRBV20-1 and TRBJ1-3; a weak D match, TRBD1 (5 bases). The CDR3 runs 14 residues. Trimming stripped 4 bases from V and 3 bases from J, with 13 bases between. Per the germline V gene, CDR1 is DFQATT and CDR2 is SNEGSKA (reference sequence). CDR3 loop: CSAILGDGGNTIYF. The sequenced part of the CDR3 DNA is TGCAGTGCTATTCTAGGGGATGGTGGAAACACC.

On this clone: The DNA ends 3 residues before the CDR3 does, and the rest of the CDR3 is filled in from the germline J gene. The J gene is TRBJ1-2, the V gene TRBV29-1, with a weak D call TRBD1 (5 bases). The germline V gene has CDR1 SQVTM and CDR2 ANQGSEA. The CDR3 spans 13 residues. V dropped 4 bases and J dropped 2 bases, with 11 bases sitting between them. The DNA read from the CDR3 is TGCAGCGTTGGGGCAGGGAGGAACTATGGC. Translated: CSVGAGRNYG. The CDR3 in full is CSVGAGRNYGYTF.

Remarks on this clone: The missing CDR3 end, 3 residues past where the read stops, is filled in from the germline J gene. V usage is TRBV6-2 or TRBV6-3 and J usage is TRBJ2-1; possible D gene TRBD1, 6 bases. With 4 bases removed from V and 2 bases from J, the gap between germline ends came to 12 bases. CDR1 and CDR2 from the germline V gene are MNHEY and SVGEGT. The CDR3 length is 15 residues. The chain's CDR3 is CASSSLGDTYNEQFF. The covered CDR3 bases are TGTGCCAGCAGTTCTTTGGGGGACACCTACAATGAG.

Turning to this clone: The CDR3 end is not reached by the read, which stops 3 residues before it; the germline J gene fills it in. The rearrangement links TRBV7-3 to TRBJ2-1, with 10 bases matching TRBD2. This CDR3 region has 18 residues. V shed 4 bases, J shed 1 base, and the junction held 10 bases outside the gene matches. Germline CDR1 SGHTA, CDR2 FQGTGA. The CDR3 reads CASSSQSGLATSYNEQFF. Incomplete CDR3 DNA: TGTGCCAGCAGCTCGCAATCGGGACTAGCGACATCCTACAATGAG.

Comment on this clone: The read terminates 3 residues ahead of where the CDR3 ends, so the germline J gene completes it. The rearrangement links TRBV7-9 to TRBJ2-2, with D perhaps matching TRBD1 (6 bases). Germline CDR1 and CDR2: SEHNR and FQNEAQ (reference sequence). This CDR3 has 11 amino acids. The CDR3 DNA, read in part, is TGTGCCAGCAGTTCTGGACAGTCG. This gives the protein CASSSGQS. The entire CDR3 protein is CASSSGQSLFF.

The CDR3 bases that were read are TGTGCCAGCAGCCCCGGGGGTAGCACACTTCACAATGAG. It codes for CASSPGGSTLHNE. The full CDR3 is CASSPGGSTLHNEQFF. The chain links TRBV7-3 to TRBJ2-1, with TRBD2 as a possible D gene (6 bases). The read ends 3 residues early relative to the CDR3; the germline J gene fills the gap. Per the germline V gene, CDR1 is SGHTA and CDR2 is FQGTGA. The CDR3 covers 16 residues. V lost 5 bases and J 5 bases, leaving 19 bases between the germline ends.

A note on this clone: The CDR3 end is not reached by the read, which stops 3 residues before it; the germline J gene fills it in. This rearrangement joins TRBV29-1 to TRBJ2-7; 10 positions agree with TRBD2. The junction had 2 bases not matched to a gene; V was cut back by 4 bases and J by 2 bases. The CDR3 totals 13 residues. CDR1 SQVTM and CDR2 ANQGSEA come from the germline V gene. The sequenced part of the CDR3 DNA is TGCAGCGTTGTACTAGCGGGGACCTACGAG. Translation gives CSVVLAGTYE. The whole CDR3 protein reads CSVVLAGTYEQYF.